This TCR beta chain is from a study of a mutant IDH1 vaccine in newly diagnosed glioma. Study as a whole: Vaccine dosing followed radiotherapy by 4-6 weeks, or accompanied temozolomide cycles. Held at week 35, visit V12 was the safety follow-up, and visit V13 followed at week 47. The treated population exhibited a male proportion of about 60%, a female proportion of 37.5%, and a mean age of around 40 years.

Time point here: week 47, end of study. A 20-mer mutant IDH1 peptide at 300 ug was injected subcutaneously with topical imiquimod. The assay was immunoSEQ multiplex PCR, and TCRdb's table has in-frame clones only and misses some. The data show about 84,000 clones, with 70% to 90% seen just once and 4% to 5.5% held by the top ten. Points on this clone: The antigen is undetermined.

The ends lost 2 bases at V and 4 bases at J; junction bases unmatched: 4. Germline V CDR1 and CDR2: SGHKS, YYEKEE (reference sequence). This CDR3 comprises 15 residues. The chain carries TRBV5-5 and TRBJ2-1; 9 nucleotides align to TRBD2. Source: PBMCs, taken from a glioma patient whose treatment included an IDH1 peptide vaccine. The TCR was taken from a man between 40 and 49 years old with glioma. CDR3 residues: CASSFGTSRYNEQFF. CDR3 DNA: TGTGCCAGCAGCTTCGGGACTAGCCGTTACAATGAGCAGTTCTTC.